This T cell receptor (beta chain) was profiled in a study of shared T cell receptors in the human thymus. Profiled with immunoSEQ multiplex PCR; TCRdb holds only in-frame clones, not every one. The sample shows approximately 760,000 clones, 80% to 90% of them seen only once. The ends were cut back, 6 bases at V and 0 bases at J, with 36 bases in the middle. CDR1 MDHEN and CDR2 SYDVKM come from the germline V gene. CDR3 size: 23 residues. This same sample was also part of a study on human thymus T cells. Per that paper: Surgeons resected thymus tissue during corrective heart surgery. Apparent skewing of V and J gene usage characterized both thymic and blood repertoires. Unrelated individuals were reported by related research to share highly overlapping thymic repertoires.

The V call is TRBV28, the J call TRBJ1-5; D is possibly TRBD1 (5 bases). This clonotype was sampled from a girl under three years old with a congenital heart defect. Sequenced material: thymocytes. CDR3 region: CASSPSRECHTHDALCSNQPQHF. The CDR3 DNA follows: TGTGCCAGCAGCCCCTCCAGGGAATGCCACACTCATGATGCACTGTGTAGCAATCAGCCCCAGCATTTT.